This entry concerns a single TCR beta chain. The target antigen is unknown. Primers included in the PCR were 60 Vbeta and 13 Jbeta primers. The assay was immunoSEQ multiplex PCR, and TCRdb's table has in-frame clones only and misses some. The sample consists of roughly 250,000 clones, 84% of them appearing once. The length of the CDR3 is 12 residues. Trimming took off 5 bases at V and 5 bases at J, with 10 bases between the two ends. CDR1 and CDR2 from the germline V gene are MNHNY and SVGAGI (reference sequence). This record comes from a study of cytomegalovirus exposure and HLA in healthy donors. Study findings and constraints: In a later analysis, parvovirus B19, influenza, CMV and Epstein-Barr virus appeared linked to several top co-occurrence clusters. Most TCR beta V segments were productive about 87% or about 30% of the time in an earlier analysis. Several V segments, TRBV6-2 and TRBV6-3 among them, could not be told apart and were dropped. Later, an analysis showed that TCR beta chains associated with HLA were more clonally expanded than others that were equally common.

The sample comprised PBMCs. The rearrangement joins TRBV6-6 to TRBJ2-7; TRBD1 might be the D (5 bases). The sequence was collected from a woman aged 35 to 49 in good health and CMV-seropositive. The CDR3, as DNA: TGTGCCAGCAGTACCCAGGGCGACGAGCAGTACTTC. Its protein product is CASSTQGDEQYF.